The following is a T cell receptor (beta chain) sequence with its context. Amplified TCR beta CDR3 regions came from RNA transcripts. HTBI primers were the set used in a first-round RT-PCR of the TCR CDR3. TCRdb redid the calling of the multiplex PCR reads with MiXCR, one entry per CDR3 protein. The table has hundreds of thousands of distinct CDR3 sequences, roughly 46% seen once. The data were obtained in a study of T cells in Graves' hyperthyroidism and ophthalmopathy. Used for diagnoses were clinical symptoms, serum thyroxine and TRAb, thyroid ultrasound and orbital computed tomography. From germline, CDR1 is SEHNR and CDR2 FQNEAQ (reference sequence). With 5 bases clipped from V and 2 bases from J, the junction kept 23 bases outside the gene matches. The CDR3 is 22 residues long.

The sequenced material came from peripheral blood or thyroid tissue (not recorded which). The chain employs TRBV7-9 and TRBJ1-5, with TRBD1 matching over 11 bases. This clonotype originated in an adult man with Graves' disease, either hyperthyroidism or ophthalmopathy (not recorded which). The CDR3 DNA reads TGTGCCAGCAGCCCCACGGGGACAGGGGGGTATCATGGGCGAGGGGGCAATCAGCCCCAGCATTTT. This gives the protein CASSPTGTGGYHGRGGNQPQHF.